Listed below are T cell receptor beta chains from one sample, sequenced in a study of OX40 agonist ivuxolimab in advanced cancers. The data were produced by immunoSEQ multiplex PCR, yet TCRdb's version contains in-frame clones alone and is incomplete. The sample has 20,000 to 25,000 clones, approximately 80% seen once. The specimen comprised CD4+ or CD8+ T cells sorted from blood, sampled in a trial of the OX40 agonist ivuxolimab. These receptors came from an adult with an advanced solid tumor such as melanoma, head and neck, liver or kidney cancer. The CDR3 runs from the conserved cysteine through the conserved F or W. D genes are given only for firm matches. Size tells how often a clone was seen (once, few, many) or the class of an expanded clone, and some rows leave it out.

cdr3_nt cdr3_aa d_call j_call clone_size v_call
TGTGCCAGCAGCGGCCTGTGGCAGGGCATATTCGGCTACACCTTC CASSGLWQGIFGYTF . TRBJ1-2 . TRBV7-2
TGTGCCAGCAGTTTATCGTACTCGATGGGGGCGAGGGGCTACACCTTC CASSLSYSMGARGYTF . TRBJ1-2 . TRBV27
TGTGCCGCCGATACGGCCCGAGGTGGCTACACCTTC CAADTARGGYTF . TRBJ1-2 . TRBV25-1
TGTGCCAGCAGCCCGACATCTTCCTACGAGCAGTACTTC CASSPTSSYEQYF . TRBJ2-7 . TRBV7-6
TGTGCCAGCAGCTATGCGGGGGGGCAAGGTACGCAGTATTTT CASSYAGGQGTQYF TRBD2 TRBJ2-3 . TRBV7-6
TGCGCCAGCAGCCAAGCAGGTGGGGGAGGCACTGAAGCTTTCTTT CASSQAGGGGTEAFF . TRBJ1-1 . TRBV4-1
TGTGCCAGCAGTTTGGCAGTTACCGCCTACGAGCAGTACTTC CASSLAVTAYEQYF . TRBJ2-7 once TRBV27
TGTGCCAGCAGCAGCGAGGAACACTATGGCTACACCTTC CASSSEEHYGYTF . TRBJ1-2 . TRBV5-4
TGTGCCAGCAGCTGGGGAGAGACCCAGTACTTC CASSWGETQYF . TRBJ2-5 . TRBV7-8
TGTGCCAGCAGCCCCTCGACAGGGGGTCCCTACGAGCAGTACTTC CASSPSTGGPYEQYF TRBD1 TRBJ2-7 . TRBV7-3
TGCAGCGCCCCAGAACAGGGCCTGAGGGGCTACACCTTC CSAPEQGLRGYTF . TRBJ1-2 . TRBV29-1